Below are 6 T cell receptor beta chains sequenced from a single sample in a study of beta chain features in type 1 diabetes. Reverse transcription of all isolated RNA meant that expressed TCRB transcripts were sequenced. Only in-frame clones appear in the TCRdb table, and some are missing; sequencing was by immunoSEQ multiplex PCR. The sample holds 300,000 to 450,000 clones, approximately 12% seen once. Specimen: naive CD4+ T cells from blood. Every receptor here comes from a young man in good health.

The chain joins TRBV11-3 to TRBJ2-3; 7 bases agree with TRBD2. CDR3 length: 14 amino acids. The germline V gene has CDR1 SGHNT and CDR2 YENEEA. The junction had 1 base not matched to a gene; V was cut back by 3 bases and J by 1 base. The CDR3 reads CASSFRGGTDTQYF. The CDR3 nucleotides read TGTGCCAGCAGCTTCCGGGGGGGCACAGATACGCAGTATTTT. Full variable domain (rest looked up from reference TRBV11-3 and TRBJ2-3): EAGVVQSPRYKIIEKKQPVAFWCNPISGHNTLYWYLQNLGQGPELLIRYENEEAVDDSQLPKDRFSAERLKGVDSTLKIQPAELGDSAVYLCASSFRGGTDTQYFGPGTRLTVL.

The chain employs TRBV7-2 and TRBJ2-1; D remains ambiguous. Germline CDR1 and CDR2: SGHTA and FQGNSA. The CDR3 is 12 amino acids. Trimming cost V 3 bases and J 8 bases, with 8 bases left between them. CDR3 in DNA: TGTGCCAGCAGCTTTGAATTAGATGAGCAGTTCTTC. Residues: CASSFELDEQFF.

The chain links TRBV5-6 to TRBJ1-6, with D unresolved. Germline values: CDR1 SGHDT, CDR2 YYEEEE. CDR3 length: 15 residues. The V end lost 4 bases, the J end lost 9 bases, and 17 bases lay between the germline ends. The CDR3 spells CASSLNLRSGSPLHF. The CDR3 DNA reads TGTGCCAGCAGCCTGAACCTTAGAAGTGGTTCACCCCTCCACTTT.

The chain uses TRBV18 and TRBJ1-1; 8 bases align to TRBD1. After removal of 0 bases from V and 0 bases from J, the junction contained 3 bases not matched to a gene. Germline lookup yields CDR1 KGHSH and CDR2 LQKENI. The CDR3 contains 16 residues. CDR3 protein: CASSPPLDRVNTEAFF. In DNA form, the CDR3 reads TGTGCCAGCTCACCACCTTTGGACAGGGTGAACACTGAAGCTTTCTTT.

The chain links TRBV7-8 to TRBJ1-5; D ambiguous. In germline, CDR1 is SGHVS, CDR2 FQNEAQ. V gave up 3 bases and J gave up 6 bases, with 15 bases separating them. This CDR3 spans 15 amino acids. The CDR3 loop is CASSFRAGVSQPQHF. The CDR3 DNA follows: TGTGCCAGCAGCTTTAGGGCCGGGGTCAGTCAGCCCCAGCATTTT.

There are a few counts of this clone. The gene calls are TRBV5-4 and TRBJ2-5; D may be TRBD1 (6 bases). Trimming took off 0 bases at V and 9 bases at J, with 12 bases between the two ends. The CDR3 is 13 amino acids. CDR1 is SGHNT and CDR2 is YYREEE in the germline V gene (reference sequence). The CDR3 DNA sequence: TGTGCCAGCAGCTTGGAGGGGGAGAGGTCCCAGTACTTC. Amino acid sequence: CASSLEGERSQYF. The full variable domain, its missing parts supplied by reference TRBV5-4 and TRBJ2-5, is ETGVTQSPTHLIKTRGQQVTLRCSSQSGHNTVSWYQQALGQGPQFIFQYYREEENGRGNFPPRFSGLQFPNYSSELNVNALELDDSALYLCASSLEGERSQYFGPGTRLLVL.